The rows below give T cell receptor beta chains drawn from one sample of a study of T-cell reconstitution after alpha-beta-depleted transplantation in children. TCRdb reanalysed the PCR reads using MiXCR and keeps one entry per CDR3 protein. Of 350,000 to 500,000 distinct CDR3 sequences listed, roughly 44% are singletons. The sample was PBMCs, taken before TCRalphabeta/CD19-depleted stem cell transplant. These receptors all come from a girl aged 2-10 years with aplastic anemia, due to receive a stem cell transplant. Both conserved end residues are part of each CDR3.

v_gene	CDR3aa
TRBV20-1	CSAKLLEQYF
TRBV12-2	CASRLVVFGLATTGSVSYNEQFF
TRBV20-1	CSASVGTSGSYEQYF
TRBV7-3	CASSLWDRYPLSTGELFF
TRBV5-1	CASSIGTSGEQFF
TRBV23-1	CASSQSLCRVFPRTQYSNQPQHF
TRBV10-2	CASSGARASDEQYF
TRBV7-2	CASSVSLESYEQYF
TRBV6-2/TRBV6-3	CATLGSGSFHEQFF
TRBV7-9	CASSYGGGASPPEQYF
TRBV18	CASSPPSLGGANVLTF
TRBV12-3/TRBV12-4	CASSSGAVKYF
TRBV28	CASSLPTGIGSYEQYF
TRBV27	CASQPFGIAGVRETQYF
TRBV5-1	CASSLGGGDLSYEQYF
TRBV20-1	CSARDSGYMSEAFF
TRBV6-5	CASSYSAGQGEQYF
TRBV20-1	CSASLVRGTRSYEQYF
TRBV11-2	CASSPKGPGGWSGANVLTF
TRBV11-2	CASSYDRYGGYTF
TRBV7-9	CASQGLASEQFF
TRBV7-2	CASSKGRGGLDTQYF
TRBV10-3	CAISERTGTRATEAFF
TRBV5-1	CASNLYTRLEGETFF
TRBV7-6	CASSLAGDTEAFF
TRBV28	CASSSTSGSHEQYF
TRBV12-3/TRBV12-4	CASSPGQAQETQYF
TRBV12-3/TRBV12-4	CASAPRLAQTGELFF
TRBV6-5	CASSFSGRGNEQFF
TRBV29-1	CSAAHQGARAYEQYF
TRBV19	CASSSRMRAGDEQFF
TRBV20-1	CSANGAGRYNEQFF
TRBV7-2	CATGGAREQYF
TRBV5-6	CASTAGTDIQYF
TRBV6-1	CASTNLRTSGTANTGELFF
TRBV12-3/TRBV12-4	CASSPQPGLQSYEQYF
TRBV7-6	CASSVTSGGVDTQYF
TRBV6-2/TRBV6-3	CASRIRLDTGELFF
TRBV20-1	CSAKKSGQGYEQYF
TRBV12-3/TRBV12-4	CASIGSGRLNEQFF
TRBV18	CASSPPGGLYYEQYF
TRBV28	CASSFRGSYNEQFF
TRBV5-1	CASSLGPANTEAFF
TRBV6-1	CASSPAAGLRDTDTQYF
TRBV5-1	CASSLIKGTGTYGYTF
TRBV6-1	CASSPQGARVDEQYF